This passage covers 3 T cell receptor beta chains from one sample sequenced in a study of shared clonotypes between healthy human individuals. Profiled with immunoSEQ multiplex PCR; TCRdb holds only in-frame clones, not every one. The table has a few million clones, 93% seen once. The sample consisted of naive CD4+ T cells from PBMCs. Subset denoted: CD45RA+ positively selected. These receptor sequences come from a man younger than 30 in good health. Some clones in this sample may be carry-over from other donors' samples.

V usage is TRBV20-1 and J usage is TRBJ1-2; D unresolved. CDR3 size: 11 residues. CDR1 and CDR2 from the germline V gene are DFQATT and SNEGSKA (reference sequence). V was pared by 5 bases and J by 3 bases, with 7 bases between. Written as DNA, the CDR3 is TGCAGTGCTTCCAGGCACTATGGCTACACCTTC. Translated: CSASRHYGYTF.

The chain employs TRBV7-7 and TRBJ2-2, with 10 positions matching TRBD2. Germline V gene lookup returns CDR1 SSHAT and CDR2 FNYEAQ (reference sequence). V was pared by 5 bases and J by 6 bases, with 3 bases of the junction left unmatched. There are 14 residues in the CDR3. CDR3 DNA sequence: TGTGCCAGCAGCCCGGGGACTAGCGCCGGGGAGCTGTTTTTT. It codes for CASSPGTSAGELFF.

The genes are TRBV19 and TRBJ2-1; 8 nucleotides line up with TRBD2. Trimming took 5 bases from V and 6 from J; bases not matched to a gene: 12. Per germline, CDR1 LNHDA and CDR2 SQIVND (reference sequence). This CDR3 has 16 amino acids. CDR3 loop: CASSPAGGGRFNEQFF. DNA of the CDR3: TGTGCCAGTAGTCCCGCGGGGGGCGGGAGGTTCAATGAGCAGTTCTTC. Full variable domain (remainder filled in from reference TRBV19 and TRBJ2-1): DGGITQSPKYLFRKEGQNVTLSCEQNLNHDAMYWYRQDPGQGLRLIYYSQIVNDFQKGDIAEGYSVSREKKESFPLTVTSAQKNPTAFYLCASSPAGGGRFNEQFFGPGTRLTVL.